This TCR beta chain was sequenced for a study of control samples from healthy donors and cancer patients. V was clipped by 1 base and J by 7 bases; unmatched bases: 6. This CDR3 region has 15 residues. CDR1 is SGHTA and CDR2 is FQGNSA in the germline V gene. Produced via immunoSEQ multiplex PCR; TCRdb's table is partial and in-frame only. The data contain 63,000 or so clones, over 70% of them singletons. The material sequenced was blood. The TCR was taken from a man aged 45-65 years in good health. This rearrangement joins TRBV7-2 to TRBJ1-5, with 8 bases lining up with TRBD1. The CDR3 DNA sequence: TGTGCCAGCAGCTTAGGTCTACAGGGGGTCCAGCCCCAGCATTTT. This sequence encodes CASSLGLQGVQPQHF.